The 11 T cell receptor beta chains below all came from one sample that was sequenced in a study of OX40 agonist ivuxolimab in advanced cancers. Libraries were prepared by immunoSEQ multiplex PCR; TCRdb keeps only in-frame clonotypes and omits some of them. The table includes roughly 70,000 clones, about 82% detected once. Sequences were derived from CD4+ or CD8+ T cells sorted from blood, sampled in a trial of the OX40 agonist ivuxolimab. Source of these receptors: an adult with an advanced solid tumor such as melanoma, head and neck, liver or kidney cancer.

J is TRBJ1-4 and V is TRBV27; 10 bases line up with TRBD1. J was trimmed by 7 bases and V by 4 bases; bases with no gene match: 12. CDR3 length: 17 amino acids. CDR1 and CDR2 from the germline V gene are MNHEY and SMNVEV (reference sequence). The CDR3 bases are TGTGCCAGCAGTTATAACTCGGGACAGGGGCGGGGTGAAAAACTGTTTTTT. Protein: CASSYNSGQGRGEKLFF.

In DNA, the CDR3 is TGTGCCAGTATTGGGATCAGGGTGCCCGGGGAGCTGTTTTTT. It codes for CASIGIRVPGELFF. V usage is TRBV19 and J usage is TRBJ2-2; TRBD1 is a possible D gene (5 bases). Germline-derived CDR1 and CDR2 are LNHDA and SQIVND (reference sequence). This CDR3 contains 14 residues. V was pared by 7 bases and J by 6 bases, with 15 bases between. The full variable domain, completed using reference TRBV19 and TRBJ2-2, is DGGITQSPKYLFRKEGQNVTLSCEQNLNHDAMYWYRQDPGQGLRLIYYSQIVNDFQKGDIAEGYSVSREKKESFPLTVTSAQKNPTAFYLCASIGIRVPGELFFGEGSRLTVL.

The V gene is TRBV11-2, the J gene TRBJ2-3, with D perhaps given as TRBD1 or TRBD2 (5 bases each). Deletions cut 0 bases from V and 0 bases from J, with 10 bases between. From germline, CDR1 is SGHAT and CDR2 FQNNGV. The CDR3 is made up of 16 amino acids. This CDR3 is CASSLERGGSTDTQYF. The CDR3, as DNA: TGTGCCAGCAGCTTAGAGAGGGGCGGGAGCACAGATACGCAGTATTTT.

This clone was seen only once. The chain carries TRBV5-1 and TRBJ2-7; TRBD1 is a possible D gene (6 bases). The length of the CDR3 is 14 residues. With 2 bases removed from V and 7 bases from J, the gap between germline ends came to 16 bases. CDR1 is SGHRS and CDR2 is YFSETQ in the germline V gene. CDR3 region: CASSLTGTLREQYF. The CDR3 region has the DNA TGCGCCAGCAGCTTAACCGGGACACTAAGGGAGCAGTACTTC.

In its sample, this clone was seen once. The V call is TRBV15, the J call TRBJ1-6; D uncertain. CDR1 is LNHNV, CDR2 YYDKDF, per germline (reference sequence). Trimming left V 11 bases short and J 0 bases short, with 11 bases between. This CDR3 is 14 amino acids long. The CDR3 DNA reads TGTGCCGTGGGCAGGAGCTCCTATAATTCACCCCTCCACTTT. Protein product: CAVGRSSYNSPLHF.

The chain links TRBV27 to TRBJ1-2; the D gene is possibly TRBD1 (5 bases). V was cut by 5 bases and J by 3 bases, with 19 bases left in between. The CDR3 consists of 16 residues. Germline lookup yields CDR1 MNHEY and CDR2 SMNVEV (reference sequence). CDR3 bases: TGTGCCAGCAGTCGGACGGGGGTCGGAGCCGACTATGGCTACACCTTC. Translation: CASSRTGVGADYGYTF.

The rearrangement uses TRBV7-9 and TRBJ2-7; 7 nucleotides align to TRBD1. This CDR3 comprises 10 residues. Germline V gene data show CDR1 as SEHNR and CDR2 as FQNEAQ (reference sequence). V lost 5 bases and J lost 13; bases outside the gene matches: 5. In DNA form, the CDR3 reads TGTGCCAGCAGCGCGGACAGGCACTACTTC. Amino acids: CASSADRHYF.

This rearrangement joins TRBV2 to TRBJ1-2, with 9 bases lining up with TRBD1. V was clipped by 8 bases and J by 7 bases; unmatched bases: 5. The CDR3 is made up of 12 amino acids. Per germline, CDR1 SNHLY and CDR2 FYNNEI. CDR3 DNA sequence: TGTGCCAGCGGGGAACAGGGGGCTGGCTACACCTTC. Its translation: CASGEQGAGYTF.

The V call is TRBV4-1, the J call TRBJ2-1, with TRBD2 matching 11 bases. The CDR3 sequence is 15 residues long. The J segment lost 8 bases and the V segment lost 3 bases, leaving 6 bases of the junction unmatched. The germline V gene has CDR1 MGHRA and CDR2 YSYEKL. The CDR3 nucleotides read TGCGCCAGCAGCCACGTAGCGGGGGGGCCCCATGAGCAGTTCTTC. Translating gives CASSHVAGGPHEQFF.

CDR3 nucleotides: TGTGCCATCAGCGAAACAGGGGGCTACTCCTACGAGCAGTACTTC. This codes for CAISETGGYSYEQYF. This sequence joins TRBV10-3 and TRBJ2-7; 9 bases map to TRBD1. CDR3 length equals 15 residues. Germline values: CDR1 ENHRY, CDR2 SYGVKD. The trim removed 6 bases at V and 0 bases at J, leaving 6 bases unmatched.

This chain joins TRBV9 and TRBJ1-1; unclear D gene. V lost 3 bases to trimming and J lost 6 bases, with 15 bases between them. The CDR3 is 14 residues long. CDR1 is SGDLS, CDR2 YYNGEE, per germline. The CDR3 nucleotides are TGTGCCAGCAGCGGAACCCAGGTCGGGCCTGAAGCTTTCTTT. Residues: CASSGTQVGPEAFF. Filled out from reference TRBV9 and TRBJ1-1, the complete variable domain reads DSGVTQTPKHLITATGQRVTLRCSPRSGDLSVYWYQQSLDQGLQFLIQYYNGEERAKGNILERFSAQQFPDLHSELNLSSLELGDSALYFCASSGTQVGPEAFFGQGTRLTVV.